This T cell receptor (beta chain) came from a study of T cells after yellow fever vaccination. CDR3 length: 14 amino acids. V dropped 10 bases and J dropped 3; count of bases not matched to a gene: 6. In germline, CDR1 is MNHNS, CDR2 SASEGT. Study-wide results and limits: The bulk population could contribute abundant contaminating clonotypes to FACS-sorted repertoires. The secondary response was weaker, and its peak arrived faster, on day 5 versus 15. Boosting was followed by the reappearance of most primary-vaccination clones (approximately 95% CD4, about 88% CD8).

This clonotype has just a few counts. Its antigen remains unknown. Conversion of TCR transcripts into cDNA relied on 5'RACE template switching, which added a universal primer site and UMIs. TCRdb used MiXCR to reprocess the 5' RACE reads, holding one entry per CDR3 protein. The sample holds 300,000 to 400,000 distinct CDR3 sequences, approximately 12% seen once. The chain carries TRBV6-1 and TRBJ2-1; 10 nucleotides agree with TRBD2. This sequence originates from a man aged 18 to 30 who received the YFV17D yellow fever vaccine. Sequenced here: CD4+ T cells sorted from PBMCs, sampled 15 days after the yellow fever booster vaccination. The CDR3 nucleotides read TGTGCCACCGGGGGACTAGCGAGCTACAATGAGCAGTTCTTC. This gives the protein CATGGLASYNEQFF.